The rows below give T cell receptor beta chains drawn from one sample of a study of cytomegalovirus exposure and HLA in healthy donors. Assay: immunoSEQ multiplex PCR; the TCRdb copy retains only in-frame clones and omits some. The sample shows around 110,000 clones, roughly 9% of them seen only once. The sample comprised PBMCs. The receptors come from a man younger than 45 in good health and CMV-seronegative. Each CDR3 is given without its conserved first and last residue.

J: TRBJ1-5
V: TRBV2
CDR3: ASSGTGGGQPQH

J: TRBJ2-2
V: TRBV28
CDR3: ASSLGQNTGELF

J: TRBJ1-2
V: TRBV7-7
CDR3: ASNLITDGYT

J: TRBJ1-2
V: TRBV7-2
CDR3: ASSPTGDSYGYT

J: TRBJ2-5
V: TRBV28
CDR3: ASSLRTDQETQY

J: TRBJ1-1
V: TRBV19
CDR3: ASSIFSGSTEAF

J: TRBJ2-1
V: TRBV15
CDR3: ATSRGTNYNEQF

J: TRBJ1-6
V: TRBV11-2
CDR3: ASSLVGGYNSPLH

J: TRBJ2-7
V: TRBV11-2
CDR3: ASRASAYEQY

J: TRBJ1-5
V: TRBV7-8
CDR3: ASSLVDRVNQPQH

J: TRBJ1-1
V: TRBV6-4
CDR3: ASSRGQNTEAF

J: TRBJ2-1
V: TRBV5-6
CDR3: ASSSSGGEQF

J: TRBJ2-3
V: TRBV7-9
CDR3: ASSLAGVTDTQY

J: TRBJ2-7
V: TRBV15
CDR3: ATSRAGSGVLYEQY

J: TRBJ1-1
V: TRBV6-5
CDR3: ASTLTVNTEAF

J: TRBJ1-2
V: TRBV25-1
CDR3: ASLPGGLNYGYT

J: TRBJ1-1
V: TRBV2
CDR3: ASRGQGRTEAF

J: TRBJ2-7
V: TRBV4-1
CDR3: ASSQTTGVTYEQY

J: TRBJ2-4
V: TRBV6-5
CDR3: ASRGAGAKNIQY

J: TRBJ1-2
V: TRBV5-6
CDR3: ASSLRNYGYT

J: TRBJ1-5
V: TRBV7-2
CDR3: ASSLLMATGLSLGQPQH

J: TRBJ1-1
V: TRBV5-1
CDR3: ASRGEDRVKFRDTEAF

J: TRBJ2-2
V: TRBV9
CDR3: ASSVGGGTGELF

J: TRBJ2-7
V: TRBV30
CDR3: AWRRRGISYEQY

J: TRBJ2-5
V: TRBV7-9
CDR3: ASSSTGYETQY

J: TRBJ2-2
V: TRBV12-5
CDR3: ASGLPLGELF

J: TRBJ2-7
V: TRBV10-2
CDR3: ASRTAYEQY

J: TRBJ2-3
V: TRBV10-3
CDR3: AISLQTGGTDTQY

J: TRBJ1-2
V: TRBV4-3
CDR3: ASSQDQGRGYGYT

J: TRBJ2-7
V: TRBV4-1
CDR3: ASSRVWTSGGTYEQY

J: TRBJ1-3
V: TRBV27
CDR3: ASSINWSSGNTIY